These T cell receptor beta chains were read from a single sample in a study of cytomegalovirus exposure and HLA in healthy donors. This table comes from immunoSEQ multiplex PCR, and its TCRdb copy is limited to in-frame clones, with some not included. Of about 140,000 clones in the sample, approximately 72% were seen once. The sequenced material came from PBMCs. The receptors were gathered from a woman in her fifties or sixties in good health and CMV-seronegative. Both conserved end residues are part of each CDR3. A D gene is named only where the DNA matches it firmly. A row's size may be missing; if present it is once, few, many or a size class.

D,J,V,size,DNA,CDR3
TRBD1,TRBJ2-3,TRBV15,.,TGTGCCACCAGCAGAGCGGTCGGGACAGGGAAGACAGATACGCAGTATTTT,CATSRAVGTGKTDTQYF
TRBD2,TRBJ2-3,TRBV2,.,TGTGCCAGCACCACATCCATAGCGGGAGGCGTTTATACGCAGTATTTT,CASTTSIAGGVYTQYF
TRBD2,TRBJ2-1,TRBV15,.,TGTGCCACCAGCAGAGATCTAGCGGGAGGGGACTACAATGAGCAGTTCTTC,CATSRDLAGGDYNEQFF
TRBD1,TRBJ1-5,TRBV6-6,.,TGTGCCAGTAGTAAACAATTACAGGGGGAGCAGCCCCAGCATTTT,CASSKQLQGEQPQHF
TRBD1,TRBJ1-2,TRBV27,.,TGTGCCAGCGGACAGGGGGGGTCGTATGGCTACACCTTC,CASGQGGSYGYTF
.,TRBJ2-7,TRBV6-1,few,TGTGCCAGCAGTCGGGGGACTTCGAGCTCCTACGAGCAGTACTTC,CASSRGTSSSYEQYF
TRBD1,TRBJ2-5,TRBV27,.,TGTGCCAGCAGTTTTGGGGACAGGCCGTGGACCCAGTACTTC,CASSFGDRPWTQYF
TRBD1,TRBJ1-5,TRBV10-3,.,TGTGCCATCAGTCCCCACTGGACAGGGGGCCTTAATAGCAATCAGCCCCAGCATTTT,CAISPHWTGGLNSNQPQHF
.,TRBJ1-3,TRBV7-2,.,TGTGCCAGCAGCTTAGATACCGGGGGAGGCACCATATATTTT,CASSLDTGGGTIYF
TRBD1,TRBJ1-5,TRBV27,.,TGTGCCAGCAGTCCAGACAGGGGACAGCCCCAGCATTTT,CASSPDRGQPQHF
TRBD1,TRBJ2-5,TRBV9,.,TGTGCCAGCAGCCCGGACTGGGGACAGGGGGAGACCCAGTACTTC,CASSPDWGQGETQYF
.,TRBJ2-3,TRBV5-4,once,TGTGCCAGCAGCCGGGACTCCGGAGATACGCAGTATTTT,CASSRDSGDTQYF
.,TRBJ2-1,TRBV11-1,few,TGTGCCAGCAGCTTACGTATTATGACGGGAGCCGGCTACAATGAGCAGTTCTTC,CASSLRIMTGAGYNEQFF
TRBD1,TRBJ2-2,TRBV11-3,.,TGTGCCAGCAGCCGACAGGGGGGGACCGGGGAGCTGTTTTTT,CASSRQGGTGELFF
TRBD1,TRBJ2-5,TRBV27,.,TGTGCCAGCAGGGACAGGGGTCCACAAGAGACCCAGTACTTC,CASRDRGPQETQYF
TRBD1,TRBJ2-7,TRBV5-1,.,TGCGCCAGCAGCCCCTTGGGACAGGGGGACTACGAGCAGTACTTC,CASSPLGQGDYEQYF
TRBD1,TRBJ1-5,TRBV2,.,TGTGCCAGCAGAGACGACAGGGGCAATCAGCCCCAGCATTTT,CASRDDRGNQPQHF
TRBD2,TRBJ2-7,TRBV6-1,.,TGTGCCAGCAACCCGGGGGGGGTGTGGTACGAGCAGTACTTC,CASNPGGVWYEQYF
TRBD2,TRBJ2-5,TRBV7-7,.,TGTGCTAGCAGCGGGGGACTCCGGGAGACCCAGTACTTC,CASSGGLRETQYF
TRBD1,TRBJ2-3,TRBV7-2,.,TGTGCCAGCAGCTTTTCGGGACAGGGGTGGACAGATACGCAGTATTTT,CASSFSGQGWTDTQYF
.,TRBJ1-2,TRBV5-1,.,TGCGCCAGCAGCTTGACAGGGTCCTATGGCTACACCTTC,CASSLTGSYGYTF
.,TRBJ2-3,TRBV7-9,.,TGTGCCAGCAGCTTGGGACATTTAGGGGATACGCAGTATTTT,CASSLGHLGDTQYF
TRBD1,TRBJ2-5,TRBV9,.,TGTGCCAGCAGCGTCCAACAGGGGTGGTCAGAGACCCAGTACTTC,CASSVQQGWSETQYF
TRBD2,TRBJ2-7,TRBV10-3,.,TGTGCCATCAGTGGGGGCGGGGGGCCGACCTACGAGCAGTACTTC,CAISGGGGPTYEQYF
.,TRBJ2-1,TRBV15,.,TGTGCCACCAGCAGAGATTTTGGGGGGAGAAATGAGCAGTTCTTC,CATSRDFGGRNEQFF
TRBD1,TRBJ2-3,TRBV7-2,.,TGTGCCAGCAGCTTAAAGGGGGCTAGTACGCAGTATTTT,CASSLKGASTQYF
TRBD2,TRBJ2-3,TRBV9,few,TGTGCCAGCAGCCCTCGGGGGGACGTCACAGATACGCAGTATTTT,CASSPRGDVTDTQYF
TRBD1,TRBJ1-2,TRBV7-8,.,TGTGCCAGCAGCTTAGTGATAGTGCCCTACAGGGGGAATAACTATGGCTACACCTTC,CASSLVIVPYRGNNYGYTF
TRBD2,TRBJ2-2,TRBV10-3,.,TGTGCCTTACGCCCGGGGGCGGGAGGGACCGGGGAGCTGTTTTTT,CALRPGAGGTGELFF
.,TRBJ2-3,TRBV6-4,.,TGTGCCAGCAGCCATGGGACATCCACAGATACGCAGTATTTT,CASSHGTSTDTQYF
.,TRBJ2-3,TRBV5-4,.,TGTGCCAGCAGCTTGGCCGGCGGTGCAGATACGCAGTATTTT,CASSLAGGADTQYF
TRBD1,TRBJ1-3,TRBV29-1,.,TGCAGCGCTTGGACAGGGCTAGGAAACACCATATATTTT,CSAWTGLGNTIYF
.,TRBJ1-1,TRBV6-6,.,TGTGCCAGTCAATGGCCGGGGGACACTGAAGCTTTCTTT,CASQWPGDTEAFF
.,TRBJ2-7,TRBV9,.,TGTGCCAGCAGCAGCTCCCTACACAGGCCCTCCTACGAGCAGTACTTC,CASSSSLHRPSYEQYF
TRBD1,TRBJ2-7,TRBV5-4,.,TGTGCCAGCAGCTTTGGGACAGGTTCCTACGAGCAGTACTTC,CASSFGTGSYEQYF
.,TRBJ1-1,TRBV28,.,TGTGCCAGCAGTTTGGAGGGGTCGAACACTGAAGCTTTCTTT,CASSLEGSNTEAFF
.,TRBJ1-1,TRBV6-6,few,TGTGCCAGCAGCCTCCGACAGACTGAAGCTTTCTTT,CASSLRQTEAFF
.,TRBJ1-1,TRBV5-1,.,TGCGCCAGCAGCTTACCAAGCCAGGGCATGAACACTGAAGCTTTCTTT,CASSLPSQGMNTEAFF